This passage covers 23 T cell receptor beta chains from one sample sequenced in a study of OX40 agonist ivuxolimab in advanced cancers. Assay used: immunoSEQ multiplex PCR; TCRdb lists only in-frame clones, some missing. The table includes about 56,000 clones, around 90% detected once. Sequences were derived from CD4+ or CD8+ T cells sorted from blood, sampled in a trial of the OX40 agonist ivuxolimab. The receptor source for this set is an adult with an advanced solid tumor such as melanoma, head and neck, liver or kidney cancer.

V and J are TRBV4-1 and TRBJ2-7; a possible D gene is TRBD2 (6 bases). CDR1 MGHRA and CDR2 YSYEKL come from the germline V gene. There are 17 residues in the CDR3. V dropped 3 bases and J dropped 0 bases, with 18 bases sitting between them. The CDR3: CASSQEMWGLGSYEQYF. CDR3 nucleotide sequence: TGCGCCAGCAGCCAGGAGATGTGGGGACTCGGCTCCTACGAGCAGTACTTC.

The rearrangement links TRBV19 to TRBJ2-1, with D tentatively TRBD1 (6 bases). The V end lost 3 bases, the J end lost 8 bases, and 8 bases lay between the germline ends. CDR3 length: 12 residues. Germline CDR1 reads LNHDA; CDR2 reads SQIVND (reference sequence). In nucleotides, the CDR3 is TGTGCCAGTAGTATGGCAGGGGATGAGCAGTTCTTC. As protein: CASSMAGDEQFF.

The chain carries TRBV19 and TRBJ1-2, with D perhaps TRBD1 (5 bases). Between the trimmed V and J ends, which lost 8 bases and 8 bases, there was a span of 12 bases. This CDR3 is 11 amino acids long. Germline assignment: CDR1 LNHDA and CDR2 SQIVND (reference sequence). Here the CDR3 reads CASGGGDGYTF. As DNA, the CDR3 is TGTGCCAGTGGAGGAGGGGACGGCTACACCTTC.

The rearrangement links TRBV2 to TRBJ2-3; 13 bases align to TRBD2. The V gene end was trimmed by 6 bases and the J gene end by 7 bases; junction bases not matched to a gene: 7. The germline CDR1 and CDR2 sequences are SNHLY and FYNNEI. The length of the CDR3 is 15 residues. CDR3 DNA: TGTGCCAGCAGACTAGCGGGAGGGGGTTTGAATACGCAGTATTTT. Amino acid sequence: CASRLAGGGLNTQYF.

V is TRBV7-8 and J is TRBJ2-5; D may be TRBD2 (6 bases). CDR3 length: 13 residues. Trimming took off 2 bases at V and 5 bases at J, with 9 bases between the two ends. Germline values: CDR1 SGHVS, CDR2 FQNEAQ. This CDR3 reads CASSLPGVETQYF. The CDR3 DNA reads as TGTGCCAGCAGCTTACCGGGGGTCGAGACCCAGTACTTC.

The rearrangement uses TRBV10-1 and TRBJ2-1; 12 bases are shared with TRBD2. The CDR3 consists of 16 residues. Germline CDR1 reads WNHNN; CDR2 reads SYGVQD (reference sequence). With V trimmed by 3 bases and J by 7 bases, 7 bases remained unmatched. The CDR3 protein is CASSDRTSGVQNEQFF. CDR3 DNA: TGCGCCAGCAGTGACCGGACTAGCGGGGTTCAGAATGAGCAGTTCTTC.

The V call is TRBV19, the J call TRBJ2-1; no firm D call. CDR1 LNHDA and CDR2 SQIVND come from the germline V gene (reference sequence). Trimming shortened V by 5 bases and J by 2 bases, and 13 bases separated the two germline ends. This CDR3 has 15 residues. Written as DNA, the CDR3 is TGTGCCAGTAGTGCGGCGTCTGGGCCCTACAATGAGCAGTTCTTC. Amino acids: CASSAASGPYNEQFF.

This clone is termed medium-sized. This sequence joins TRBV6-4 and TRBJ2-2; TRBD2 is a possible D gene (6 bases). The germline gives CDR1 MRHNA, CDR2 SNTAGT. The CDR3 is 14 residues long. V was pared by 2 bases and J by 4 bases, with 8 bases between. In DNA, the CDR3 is TGTGCCAGCAGTGACGGGGACTCCACCGGGGAGCTGTTTTTT. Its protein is CASSDGDSTGELFF.

This CDR3 reads CSVDLGRNEQFF. CDR3 coding DNA: TGCAGCGTTGACCTAGGACGGAATGAGCAGTTCTTC. The rearrangement joins TRBV29-1 to TRBJ2-1, with D uncertain. The CDR3 is 12 amino acids. Germline CDR1 is SQVTM and CDR2 is ANQGSEA. Trimming cost V 3 bases and J 7 bases, with 10 bases left between them.

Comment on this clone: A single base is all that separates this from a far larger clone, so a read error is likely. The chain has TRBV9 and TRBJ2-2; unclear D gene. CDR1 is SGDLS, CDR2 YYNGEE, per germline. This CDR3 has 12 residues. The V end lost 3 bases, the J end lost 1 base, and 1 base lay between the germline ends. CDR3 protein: CASSENTGELFF. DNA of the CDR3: TGTGCCAGCAGCGAGAACACCGGGGAGCTGTTTTTT.

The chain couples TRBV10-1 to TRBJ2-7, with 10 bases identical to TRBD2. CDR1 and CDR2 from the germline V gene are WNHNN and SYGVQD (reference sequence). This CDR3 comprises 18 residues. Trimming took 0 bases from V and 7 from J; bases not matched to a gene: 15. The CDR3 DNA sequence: TGCGCCAGCAGTGAGTCTAGCGGGAGGTTAAAAGCGGCGTGGGAGCAGTACTTC. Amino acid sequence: CASSESSGRLKAAWEQYF.

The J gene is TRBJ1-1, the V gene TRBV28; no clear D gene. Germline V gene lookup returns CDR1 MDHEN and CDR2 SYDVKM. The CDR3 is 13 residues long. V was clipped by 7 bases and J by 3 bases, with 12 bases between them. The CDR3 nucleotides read TGTGCCAGCACACACCCTACGGACACTGAAGCTTTCTTT. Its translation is CASTHPTDTEAFF.

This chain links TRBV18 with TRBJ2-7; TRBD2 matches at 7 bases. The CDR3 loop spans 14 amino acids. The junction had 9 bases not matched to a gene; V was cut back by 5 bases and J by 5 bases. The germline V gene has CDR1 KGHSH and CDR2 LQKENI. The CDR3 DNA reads TGTGCCAGCTCAGGGACTATAAGTGCGAACGAGCAGTACTTC. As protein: CASSGTISANEQYF. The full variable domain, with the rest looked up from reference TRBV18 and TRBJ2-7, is NAGVMQNPRHLVRRRGQEARLRCSPMKGHSHVYWYRQLPEEGLKFMVYLQKENIIDESGMPKERFSAEFPKEGPSILRIQQVVRGDSAAYFCASSGTISANEQYFGPGTRLTVT.

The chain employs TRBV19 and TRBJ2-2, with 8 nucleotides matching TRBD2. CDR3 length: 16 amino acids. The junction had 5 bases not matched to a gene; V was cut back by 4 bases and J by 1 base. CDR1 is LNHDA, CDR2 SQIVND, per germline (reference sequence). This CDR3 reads CASSTLAGLNTGELFF. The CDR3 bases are TGTGCCAGTAGTACGTTAGCGGGACTGAACACCGGGGAGCTGTTTTTT. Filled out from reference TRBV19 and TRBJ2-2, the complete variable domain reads DGGITQSPKYLFRKEGQNVTLSCEQNLNHDAMYWYRQDPGQGLRLIYYSQIVNDFQKGDIAEGYSVSREKKESFPLTVTSAQKNPTAFYLCASSTLAGLNTGELFFGEGSRLTVL.

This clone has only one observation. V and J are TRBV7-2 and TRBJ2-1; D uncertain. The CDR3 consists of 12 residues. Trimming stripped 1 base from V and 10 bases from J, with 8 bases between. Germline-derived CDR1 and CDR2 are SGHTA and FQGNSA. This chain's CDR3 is CASSLGPPEQFF. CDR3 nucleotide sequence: TGTGCCAGCAGCTTAGGTCCGCCGGAGCAGTTCTTC.

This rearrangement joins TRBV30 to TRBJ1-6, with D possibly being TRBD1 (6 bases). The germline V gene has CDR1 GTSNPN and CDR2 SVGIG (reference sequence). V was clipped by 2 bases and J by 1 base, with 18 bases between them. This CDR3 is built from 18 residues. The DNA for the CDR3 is TGTGCCTGGAGTAGCGTTAAGAGGGGGAGATCCTATAATTCACCCCTCCACTTT. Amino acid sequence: CAWSSVKRGRSYNSPLHF.

CDR3 bases: TGTGCCAGCAGCCAAGGGCTCGGGACTACGAATACGCAGTATTTT. As protein: CASSQGLGTTNTQYF. The chain is built from TRBV14 and TRBJ2-3; 7 positions agree with TRBD2. Germline CDR1 SGHDN, CDR2 FVKESK. CDR3 length: 15 residues. The V segment lost 1 base and the J segment 7 bases; nucleotides outside the gene matches: 8.

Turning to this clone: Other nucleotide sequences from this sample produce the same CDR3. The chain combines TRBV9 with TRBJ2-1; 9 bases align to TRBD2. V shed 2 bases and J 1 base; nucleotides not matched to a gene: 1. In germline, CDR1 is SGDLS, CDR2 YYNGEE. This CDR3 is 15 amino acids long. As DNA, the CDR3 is TGTGCCAGCAGCGTTAGCGGGAGTTCCTACAATGAGCAGTTCTTC. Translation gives CASSVSGSSYNEQFF. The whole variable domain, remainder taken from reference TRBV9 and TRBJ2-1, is DSGVTQTPKHLITATGQRVTLRCSPRSGDLSVYWYQQSLDQGLQFLIQYYNGEERAKGNILERFSAQQFPDLHSELNLSSLELGDSALYFCASSVSGSSYNEQFFGPGTRLTVL.

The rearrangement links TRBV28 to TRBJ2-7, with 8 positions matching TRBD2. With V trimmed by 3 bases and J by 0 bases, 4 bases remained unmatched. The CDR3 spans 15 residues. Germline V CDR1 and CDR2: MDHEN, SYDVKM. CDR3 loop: CASSFEAGVSYEQYF. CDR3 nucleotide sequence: TGTGCCAGCAGTTTTGAAGCGGGGGTCTCCTACGAGCAGTACTTC.

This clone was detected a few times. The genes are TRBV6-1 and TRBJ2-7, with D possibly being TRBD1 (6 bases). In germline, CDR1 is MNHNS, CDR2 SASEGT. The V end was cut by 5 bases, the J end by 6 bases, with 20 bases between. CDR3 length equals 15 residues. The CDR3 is CASSLDPTGNSEQYF. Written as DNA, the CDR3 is TGTGCCAGCAGTCTAGACCCGACAGGAAATTCCGAGCAGTACTTC.

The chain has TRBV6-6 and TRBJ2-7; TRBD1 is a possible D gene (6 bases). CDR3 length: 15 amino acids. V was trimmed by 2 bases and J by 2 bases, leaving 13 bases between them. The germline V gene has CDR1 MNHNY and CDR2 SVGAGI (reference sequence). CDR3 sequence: CASSYEIRTAYEQYF. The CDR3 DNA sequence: TGTGCCAGCAGTTACGAGATACGGACAGCCTACGAGCAGTACTTC.

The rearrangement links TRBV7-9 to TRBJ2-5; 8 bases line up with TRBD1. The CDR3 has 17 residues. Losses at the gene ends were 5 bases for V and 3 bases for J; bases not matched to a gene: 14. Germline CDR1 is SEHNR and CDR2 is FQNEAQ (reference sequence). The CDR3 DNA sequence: TGTGCCAGCAGCGCCCCTTCGAGGACAGGGAGGAAAGAGACCCAGTACTTC. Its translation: CASSAPSRTGRKETQYF.

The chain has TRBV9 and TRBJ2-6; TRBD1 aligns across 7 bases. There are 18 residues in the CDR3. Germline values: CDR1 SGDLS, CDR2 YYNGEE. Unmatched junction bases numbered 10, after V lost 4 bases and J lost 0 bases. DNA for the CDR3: TGTGCCAGCAGCCCCCCCGGGACAGTCTTCTCTGGGGCCAACGTCCTGACTTTC. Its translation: CASSPPGTVFSGANVLTF.